This entry is about one T cell receptor (beta chain). This CDR3 has 16 residues. The germline V gene encodes CDR1 LGHNA and CDR2 YNFKEQ. The J segment lost 4 bases and the V segment lost 0 bases, leaving 5 bases of the junction unmatched. This entry comes from a study of cytomegalovirus exposure and HLA in healthy donors. PCR amplification relied on 60 Vbeta primers (plus 13 Jbeta primers). The protocol was immunoSEQ multiplex PCR, while the TCRdb copy is restricted to in-frame clones and leaves out a portion. The sample has 150,000 to 180,000 clones, approximately 80% seen once. The chain combines TRBV4-2 with TRBJ2-3; TRBD1 matches 9 bases. The material sequenced was PBMCs. This TCR derives from a woman between 40 and 55 years old in good health and CMV-seronegative. The CDR3 reads CASSQDRTGAPDTQYF. The CDR3 nucleotides read TGTGCCAGCAGCCAAGATAGGACAGGGGCCCCAGATACGCAGTATTTT.